This passage covers 11 T cell receptor beta chains from one sample sequenced in a study of T cell repertoires in cytomegalovirus infection. Using its own MiXCR run on the reads, TCRdb lists one record per CDR3 protein. Of about 450,000 distinct CDR3 sequences in the sample, roughly 30% were seen once. The sequenced sample was PBMCs. The receptors originated from a human donor in good health (CMV status not recorded). Some clones in this sample may be carry-over from other donors' samples.

At least ten counts were recorded for this clonotype. The chain links TRBV6-2 or TRBV6-3 to TRBJ1-1; D not certain. Deletions cut 6 bases from V and 4 bases from J, with 12 bases between. This CDR3 comprises 13 residues. The germline V gene has CDR1 MNHEY and CDR2 SVGEGT. CDR3 in DNA: TGTGCCAGCAGCCTCGGACCGGCCACTGAAGCTTTCTTT. It encodes CASSLGPATEAFF.

The CDR3, as DNA: TGTGCCAGCAGCCCCACAGGGCGCGAGCAGTACTTC. This encodes CASSPTGREQYF. This chain links TRBV5-6 with TRBJ2-7, with D perhaps matching TRBD1 (6 bases). Germline values: CDR1 SGHDT, CDR2 YYEEEE. Between the trimmed V and J ends, which lost 4 bases and 6 bases, there was a span of 11 bases. The CDR3 has 12 residues.

This clonotype was counted between two and nine times. The chain uses TRBV6-5 and TRBJ2-7; a weak D match, TRBD2 (6 bases). The germline V gene has CDR1 MNHEY and CDR2 SVGAGI. Trimming stripped 3 bases from V and 5 bases from J, with 17 bases between. This CDR3 is built from 15 residues. The CDR3 nucleotides read TGTGCCAGCAGTTATGTGGGACTTGGGCCCCACGAGCAGTACTTC. Protein: CASSYVGLGPHEQYF.

This clonotype has more than one count but fewer than ten. The chain has TRBV27 and TRBJ2-5, with 7 bases aligning to TRBD2. The CDR3 is 13 residues long. The J segment lost 6 bases and the V segment lost 6 bases, leaving 7 bases of the junction unmatched. The germline CDR1 and CDR2 sequences are MNHEY and SMNVEV (reference sequence). CDR3 loop: CASRGEGLQTQYF. For the CDR3, the DNA is TGTGCCAGCAGGGGGGAGGGCCTCCAGACCCAGTACTTC.

The CDR3 loop is CASGFVTGNQPQHF. Written as DNA, the CDR3 is TGTGCCAGCGGGTTTGTGACAGGGAATCAGCCCCAGCATTTT. V and J are TRBV12-3 or TRBV12-4 and TRBJ1-5; TRBD1 agrees at 7 bases. V shed 8 bases, J shed 4 bases, and the junction held 8 bases outside the gene matches. The CDR3 is 14 residues long.

Comments on this clonotype: A much bigger clone sits one base away, suggesting this may be a read error. This CDR3 fails to terminate in the conserved phenylalanine or tryptophan, so it likely reflects a read error. V gene TRBV7-6 combines with J gene TRBJ2-7; D uncertain. The length of the CDR3 is 12 residues. The germline CDR1 and CDR2 sequences are SGHVS and FNYEAQ. The V and J ends lost 1 base and 6 bases respectively, with 7 bases between them. For the CDR3, the DNA is TGTGCCAGCAGCTTAGTTGAGGCCGAGCAGTACTTA. The encoded protein is CASSLVEAEQYL.

The rearrangement joins TRBV9 to TRBJ2-3, with 7 bases aligning to TRBD2. CDR3 length: 15 residues. Germline CDR1 and CDR2: SGDLS and YYNGEE. V dropped 0 bases and J dropped 2; count of bases not matched to a gene: 3. The CDR3 DNA sequence: TGTGCCAGCAGCGTAGCTAGCGGAAACACAGATACGCAGTATTTT. It is translated as CASSVASGNTDTQYF.

The chain uses TRBV5-6 and TRBJ2-2; 7 nucleotides agree with TRBD1. This CDR3 is built from 14 residues. Germline V gene lookup returns CDR1 SGHDT and CDR2 YYEEEE. With V trimmed by 4 bases and J by 8 bases, 8 bases remained unmatched. The DNA of the CDR3 is TGTGCCAGCAGCGTCTTACAGGGGATTGGGGAGCTGTTTTTT. This sequence encodes CASSVLQGIGELFF. Together with reference TRBV5-6 and TRBJ2-2, the CDR3 gives the full variable domain: DAGVTQSPTHLIKTRGQQVTLRCSPKSGHDTVSWYQQALGQGPQFIFQYYEEEERQRGNFPDRFSGHQFPNYSSELNVNALLLGDSALYLCASSVLQGIGELFFGEGSRLTVL.

The table lists this clonotype with a few counts. V gene TRBV12-3 or TRBV12-4 combines with J gene TRBJ2-4; TRBD2 might be the D (7 bases). The V and J ends lost 5 bases and 8 bases respectively, with 13 bases between them. The CDR3 runs 13 residues. CDR3 in DNA: TGTGCCAGCAGTCGGGGGGCAGCAGACATTCAGTACTTC. It codes for CASSRGAADIQYF.

Of note for this clonotype: This may arise from a read error, as a much more abundant clone is one base away. This sequence joins TRBV6-8 and TRBJ1-6; D remains unclear. Germline CDR1 reads MNHGY; CDR2 reads SAAAGT. This CDR3 spans 15 amino acids. The CDR3 bases are TGTGCCAGCAGTTACGGGTTCTTGGGCGATTCACCCCTCCCCTTT. It yields the protein CASSYGFLGDSPLPF.

The genes are TRBV28 and TRBJ1-5; 12 bases fit TRBD1. Germline CDR1 and CDR2: MDHEN and SYDVKM. The CDR3 contains 18 residues. Losses at the gene ends were 3 bases for V and 1 base for J; bases not matched to a gene: 7. The CDR3, as DNA: TGTGCCAGCAGTTTCTTCCAGGGACAGGGGGCGAGCAATCAGCCCCAGCATTTT. Amino acids: CASSFFQGQGASNQPQHF.